The 32 T cell receptor beta chains below all came from one sample that was sequenced in a study of blood T cells in healthy people across ages. A sample-barcoded 5' primer and a J-beta primer mix were used in a second PCR of about 7 to 12 cycles. Via MiXCR, TCRdb re-called the 5' RACE reads, giving one row per CDR3 protein. This table has about 1.4 million distinct CDR3 sequences, approximately 60% appearing once. Sequences were obtained from blood. These receptors all come from a man younger than 35 in good health.

This clonotype has a handful of counts. The J gene is TRBJ2-4, the V gene TRBV9, with D unclear. Trimming took 0 bases from V and 0 from J, leaving 13 bases between them. Germline CDR1 reads SGDLS; CDR2 reads YYNGEE. The CDR3 spans 17 residues. CDR3 amino acids: CASSVGNAYLAKNIQYF. Here the CDR3 DNA reads TGTGCCAGCAGCGTAGGCAACGCGTACTTAGCCAAAAACATTCAGTACTTC.

This rearrangement joins TRBV2 to TRBJ2-7; D is perhaps TRBD2 (6 bases). The V and J ends lost 3 bases and 4 bases respectively, with 13 bases between them. The CDR3 runs 14 residues. Per germline, CDR1 SNHLY and CDR2 FYNNEI. The CDR3 nucleotides are TGTGCCAGCAGTGATCTCGGGAGTACGTACGAGCAGTACTTC. Encoded protein: CASSDLGSTYEQYF.

This clonotype has just one count. The chain has TRBV5-4 and TRBJ2-1; D is perhaps TRBD1 or TRBD2 (5 bases each). The CDR3 contains 12 residues. Germline V gene data show CDR1 as SGHNT and CDR2 as YYREEE (reference sequence). Trimming removed 7 bases from V and 9 bases from J, with 14 bases in between. For the CDR3, the DNA is TGTGCCAGCCATTGGGACGAGGGTGAGCAGTTCTTC. The encoded protein is CASHWDEGEQFF.

This clonotype has just one count. CDR3 in amino acids: CASSLGGTPQETQYF. The CDR3 DNA follows: TGTGCCAGCAGCTTAGGAGGGACCCCCCAAGAGACCCAGTACTTC. The rearrangement joins TRBV7-9 to TRBJ2-5; D possibly uses TRBD1 or TRBD2 (5 bases each). The CDR3 contains 15 residues. Germline CDR1 is SEHNR and CDR2 is FQNEAQ (reference sequence). Trimming left V 1 base short and J 1 base short, with 10 bases between.

J is TRBJ2-1 and V is TRBV20-1, with 7 bases aligning to TRBD1. CDR1 is DFQATT, CDR2 SNEGSKA, per germline (reference sequence). The CDR3 spans 15 residues. Losses at the gene ends were 2 bases for V and 1 base for J; bases not matched to a gene: 5. CDR3 region: CSARRDRGSYNEQFF. For the CDR3, the DNA is TGCAGTGCTAGACGGGACAGAGGTTCCTACAATGAGCAGTTCTTC.

The genes are TRBV28 and TRBJ1-2; D is perhaps TRBD1 (6 bases). Germline lookup yields CDR1 MDHEN and CDR2 SYDVKM. The CDR3 extends over 13 amino acids. V was cut by 7 bases and J by 4 bases, with 13 bases left in between. CDR3 DNA: TGTGCCAGCAACCTGGACAGTTCCTATGGCTACACCTTC. This encodes CASNLDSSYGYTF.

Comments on this clonotype: Germline is not matched at one junction end, which may reflect a read error. The V call is TRBV20-1, the J call TRBJ2-7; TRBD1 aligns across 9 bases. Germline V CDR1 and CDR2: DFQATT, SNEGSKA (reference sequence). This CDR3 is 16 amino acids long. CDR3 sequence (DNA): TGCAGTGTTAGACCCATCCGGGGACAGGGCGCCCACGAGCAGCACTTC. Translated: CSVRPIRGQGAHEQHF.

This clonotype was counted at least ten times. The chain joins TRBV6-2 or TRBV6-3 to TRBJ2-3; a possible D gene is TRBD1 (6 bases). Trimming cost V 4 bases and J 2 bases, with 10 bases left between them. Per the germline V gene, CDR1 is MNHEY and CDR2 is SVGEGT. The CDR3 extends over 14 amino acids. CDR3 DNA: TGTGCCAGCAGTTTGCCAGGGGACACAGATACGCAGTATTTT. Translating gives CASSLPGDTDTQYF.

The chain has TRBV7-2 and TRBJ2-1; 8 bases agree with TRBD2. Germline values: CDR1 SGHTA, CDR2 FQGNSA. V shed 6 bases, J shed 4 bases, and the junction held 11 bases outside the gene matches. The CDR3 is 16 amino acids. CDR3 nucleotides: TGTGCCAGCAGTGGAACGCGGGGGGCCCTATACAATGAGCAGTTCTTC. This sequence encodes CASSGTRGALYNEQFF.

The chain combines TRBV6-5 with TRBJ1-2; D is perhaps TRBD1 (5 bases). Germline V gene lookup returns CDR1 MNHEY and CDR2 SVGAGI. The CDR3 is 15 amino acids. V lost 6 bases and J lost 8, with 22 bases in between. CDR3 loop: CASSPTNQGTGGYTF. Written as DNA, the CDR3 is TGTGCCAGCAGCCCTACCAACCAGGGTACGGGAGGCTACACCTTC.

This chain links TRBV5-1 with TRBJ2-7; no clear D. Germline lookup yields CDR1 SGHRS and CDR2 YFSETQ. V was shortened by 3 bases and J by 2 bases, with 9 bases between the two germline ends. CDR3 length: 13 residues. The CDR3 reads CASSSPPAYEQYF. The CDR3, as DNA: TGCGCCAGCAGCTCCCCCCCGGCCTACGAGCAGTACTTC.

This chain links TRBV4-1 with TRBJ2-3, with D possibly matching TRBD1 (5 bases). Germline loops: CDR1 MGHRA, CDR2 YSYEKL. The germline V and J ends were trimmed by 3 bases and 2 bases, with 24 bases remaining between them. The CDR3 covers 19 residues. DNA of the CDR3: TGCGCCAGCAGCCACGCCGGCCGACAGCCAGGCCGATTCACAGATACGCAGTATTTT. Protein sequence: CASSHAGRQPGRFTDTQYF.

The gene calls are TRBV12-5 and TRBJ2-1; D not certain. The better agreement between TRBJ2-7 and the DNA end casts doubt on the J call. The germline CDR1 and CDR2 sequences are LGHNT and FRNRAP. The CDR3 sequence is 10 residues long. CDR3 in DNA: TGTGCTAGTGGTTTAGCAGAGCAGTACTTC. It specifies CASGLAEQYF.

This chain uses TRBV4-1 with TRBJ1-3; no firm D call. The CDR3 extends over 16 amino acids. The V and J ends lost 2 bases and 0 bases respectively, with 11 bases between them. CDR1 MGHRA and CDR2 YSYEKL come from the germline V gene. CDR3 bases: TGCGCCAGCAGCCAAACAGACGGCTACTCTGGAAACACCATATATTTT. The encoded protein is CASSQTDGYSGNTIYF.

This chain links TRBV12-3 or TRBV12-4 with TRBJ2-1, with 7 bases that match TRBD1. CDR3 length: 16 residues. The V segment lost 4 bases and the J segment 2 bases; nucleotides outside the gene matches: 8. CDR3 loop: CASSSSRQGAYNEQFF. CDR3 sequence (DNA): TGTGCCAGCAGTTCGTCCCGACAGGGAGCCTACAATGAGCAGTTCTTC.

There are a few counts of this clonotype. The genes are TRBV20-1 and TRBJ2-7; D is perhaps TRBD2 (6 bases). This CDR3 spans 16 amino acids. V dropped 4 bases and J dropped 0 bases, with 19 bases sitting between them. CDR1 and CDR2 (germline): DFQATT, SNEGSKA (reference sequence). The CDR3 nucleotides are TGCAGTGCTAAGAGACAACGGGCGGGGCTCTCCTACGAGCAGTACTTC. Amino acid sequence: CSAKRQRAGLSYEQYF.

The CDR3 sequence is CASSLDPKGLTTYNEQFF. CDR3 coding DNA: TGTGCCAGCAGCTTAGACCCCAAGGGGCTTACTACCTACAATGAGCAGTTCTTC. This chain connects TRBV7-9 to TRBJ2-1; weak D call: TRBD1 (5 bases). Trimming removed 1 base from V and 2 bases from J, with 18 bases in between. Germline V CDR1 and CDR2: SEHNR, FQNEAQ (reference sequence). CDR3 length: 18 amino acids.

This clonotype has more than one count but fewer than ten. The V call is TRBV24-1, the J call TRBJ2-5; D remains unclear. This CDR3 comprises 13 residues. Germline assignment: CDR1 KGHDR and CDR2 SFDVKD. Trimming took off 3 bases at V and 0 bases at J, with 4 bases between the two ends. CDR3 nucleotides: TGTGCCACCAGTGATCAATACCAAGAGACCCAGTACTTC. Translated, it gives CATSDQYQETQYF.

The chain recombines TRBV27 with TRBJ2-7; 7 bases are a match to TRBD1. The DNA end is more similar to TRBJ2-5, so the J call may be wrong. The CDR3 contains 16 residues. Germline-derived CDR1 and CDR2 are MNHEY and SMNVEV (reference sequence). The CDR3 sequence: CASSPYLTGAQETQYF. The DNA of the CDR3 is TGTGCCAGCAGCCCATACCTTACAGGGGCCCAGGAGACCCAGTACTTC.

V is TRBV20-1 and J is TRBJ2-5, with TRBD1 matching 8 bases. The germline V gene encodes CDR1 DFQATT and CDR2 SNEGSKA (reference sequence). After removal of 6 bases from V and 2 bases from J, the junction contained 5 bases not matched to a gene. The CDR3 spans 13 residues. The CDR3 sequence: CSADRDRQETQYF. The DNA for the CDR3 is TGCAGTGCGGACCGGGACAGGCAAGAGACCCAGTACTTC.

V gene TRBV4-3 combines with J gene TRBJ2-7, with D perhaps matching TRBD2 (6 bases). Trimming cost V 0 bases and J 6 bases, with 12 bases left between them. Germline-derived CDR1 and CDR2 are LGHNA and YSLEER. CDR3 size: 14 residues. The CDR3 bases are TGCGCCAGCAGCCAAGAGGGGACTCCCGGCGAGCAGTACTTC. Protein product: CASSQEGTPGEQYF.

The V call is TRBV4-3, the J call TRBJ2-1; 10 nucleotides line up with TRBD1. J lost 4 bases, V lost 6 bases, and 9 bases had no gene match. Germline V gene data show CDR1 as LGHNA and CDR2 as YSLEER. The CDR3 has 16 residues. The CDR3 bases are TGCGCCAGCAGACTTGTGACAGGGGGCGCTTACAATGAGCAGTTCTTC. Translated: CASRLVTGGAYNEQFF.

The CDR3 is CSASSDNNEQFF. CDR3 nucleotides: TGCAGTGCTAGCTCGGACAACAATGAGCAGTTCTTC. This chain links TRBV20-1 with TRBJ2-1; maybe TRBD1 (5 bases). The ends were cut back, 3 bases at V and 5 bases at J, with 8 bases in the middle. This CDR3 spans 12 amino acids. The V gene's germline CDR1 is DFQATT and CDR2 SNEGSKA (reference sequence).

The rearrangement uses TRBV4-1 and TRBJ2-2; the D is unclear. V was clipped by 2 bases and J by 0 bases, with 10 bases between them. Germline V CDR1 and CDR2: MGHRA, YSYEKL. This CDR3 region has 16 residues. The CDR3 reads CASSQSDVSNTGELFF. The CDR3 DNA follows: TGCGCCAGCAGCCAATCGGACGTGTCGAACACCGGGGAGCTGTTTTTT.

Details on this clonotype: The junction does not match germline at one end; this may be a read error. This chain connects TRBV3-1 to TRBJ1-2; 7 nucleotides match TRBD1. The CDR3 length is 14 residues. The germline CDR1 and CDR2 sequences are LGHDT and YNNKEL (reference sequence). CDR3 protein: CANSPRDSYYGYTF. The CDR3 nucleotides read TGTGCCAACAGCCCCCGGGACAGTTACTATGGCTACACCTTC. Full variable domain (outside the CDR3, taken from reference TRBV3-1 and TRBJ1-2): DTAVSQTPKYLVTQMGNDKSIKCEQNLGHDTMYWYKQDSKKFLKIMFSYNNKELIINETVPNRFSPKSPDKAHLNLHINSLELGDSAVYFCANSPRDSYYGYTFGSGTRLTVV.

The chain has TRBV11-2 and TRBJ2-7; 15 bases are a match to TRBD2. CDR1 and CDR2 from the germline V gene are SGHAT and FQNNGV. This CDR3 is built from 16 residues. V shed 5 bases and J 2 bases; nucleotides not matched to a gene: 4. CDR3 region: CASSTGTSGRPYEQYF. The DNA for the CDR3 is TGTGCCAGCAGCACTGGGACTAGCGGGAGGCCCTACGAGCAGTACTTC.

V and J are TRBV29-1 and TRBJ2-1; tentative D call: TRBD2 (6 bases). The length of the CDR3 is 15 residues. Trimming removed 4 bases from V and 0 bases from J, with 13 bases in between. Germline CDR1 and CDR2: SQVTM and ANQGSEA. The CDR3 region is CSVVGTGSSYNEQFF. The CDR3 region has the DNA TGCAGCGTTGTGGGGACCGGGAGCTCCTACAATGAGCAGTTCTTC.

There are a few counts of this clonotype. The chain uses TRBV9 and TRBJ2-4; D possibly uses TRBD1 or TRBD2 (5 bases each). With the DNA end fitting TRBJ2-5 better, the J assignment may be wrong. The germline V gene has CDR1 SGDLS and CDR2 YYNGEE. The CDR3 has 14 amino acids. The DNA for the CDR3 is TGTGCCAGCAGCGTGGGGGTACAACAAGAGACCCAGTACTTC. Protein: CASSVGVQQETQYF.

The DNA of the CDR3 is TGTGCCAGCAGTTTAAATCCCTGGACAGAAGCTTTCTTT. It encodes CASSLNPWTEAFF. The chain is built from TRBV12-3 or TRBV12-4 and TRBJ1-1; TRBD1 is a possible D gene (5 bases). Trimming cost V 2 bases and J 8 bases, with 12 bases left between them. The length of the CDR3 is 13 residues.

The rearrangement links TRBV28 to TRBJ1-2; D call uncertain. This CDR3 has 17 residues. Germline assignment: CDR1 MDHEN and CDR2 SYDVKM. V gave up 6 bases and J gave up 1 base, with 21 bases separating them. CDR3 nucleotides: TGTGCCAGCAGCCTCCCCCGCGGGTGGCGGGTTAACTATGGCTACACCTTC. This translates into CASSLPRGWRVNYGYTF.

This clonotype was observed a handful of times. The rearrangement joins TRBV29-1 to TRBJ2-1; no definite D call. Germline values: CDR1 SQVTM, CDR2 ANQGSEA. V lost 7 bases and J 3 bases, leaving 7 bases between the germline ends. The CDR3 is 11 amino acids. The CDR3 reads CSDLGYNEQFF. For the CDR3, the DNA is TGCAGCGACCTTGGCTACAATGAGCAGTTCTTC.

The CDR3 region is CASSPQGIQQYF. CDR3 coding DNA: TGTGCCAGCAGCCCCCAGGGAATCCAGCAGTACTTC. The genes are TRBV11-2 and TRBJ2-7, with D possibly TRBD1 on 5 matching bases. V was shortened by 5 bases and J by 8 bases, with 13 bases between the two germline ends. The germline V gene encodes CDR1 SGHAT and CDR2 FQNNGV. The CDR3 extends over 12 amino acids.